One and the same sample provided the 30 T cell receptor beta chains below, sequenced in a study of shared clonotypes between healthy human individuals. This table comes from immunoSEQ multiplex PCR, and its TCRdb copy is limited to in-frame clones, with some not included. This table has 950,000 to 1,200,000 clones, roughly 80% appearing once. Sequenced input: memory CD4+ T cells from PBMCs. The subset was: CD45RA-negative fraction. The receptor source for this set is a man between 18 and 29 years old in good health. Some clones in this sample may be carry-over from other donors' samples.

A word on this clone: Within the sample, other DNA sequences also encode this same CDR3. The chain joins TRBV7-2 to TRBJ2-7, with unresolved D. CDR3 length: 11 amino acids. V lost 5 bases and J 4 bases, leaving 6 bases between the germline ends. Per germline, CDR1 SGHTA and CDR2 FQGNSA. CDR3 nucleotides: TGTGCCAGCAGCCCAAGTTACGAGCAGTACTTC. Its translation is CASSPSYEQYF.

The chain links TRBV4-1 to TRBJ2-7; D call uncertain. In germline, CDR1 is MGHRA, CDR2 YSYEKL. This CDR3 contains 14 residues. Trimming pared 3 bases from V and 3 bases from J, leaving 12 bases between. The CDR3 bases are TGCGCCAGCAGCCAGACGGCAGCTTACTACGAGCAGTACTTC. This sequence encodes CASSQTAAYYEQYF.

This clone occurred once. The CDR3 DNA follows: TGTGCCAGCAGCCCAGATGGTTGGGAAGCTTTCTTT. It is translated as CASSPDGWEAFF. V usage is TRBV11-3 and J usage is TRBJ1-1; no reliable D call. In germline, CDR1 is SGHNT, CDR2 YENEEA. Trimming shortened V by 5 bases and J by 8 bases, and 12 bases separated the two germline ends. The CDR3 has 12 residues.

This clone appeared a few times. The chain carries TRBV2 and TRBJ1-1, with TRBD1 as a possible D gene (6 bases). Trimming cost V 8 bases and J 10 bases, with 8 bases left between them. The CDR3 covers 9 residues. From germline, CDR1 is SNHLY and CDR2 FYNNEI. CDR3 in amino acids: CASGGAAFF. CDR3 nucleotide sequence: TGTGCCAGCGGGGGGGCAGCTTTCTTT.

The CDR3 loop is CASSPWRLAGVHDTQYF. CDR3 DNA sequence: TGTGCCAGCAGTCCATGGCGACTAGCGGGAGTCCACGATACGCAGTATTTT. The rearrangement links TRBV27 to TRBJ2-3; 12 bases match TRBD2. The CDR3 spans 17 residues. Germline CDR1 MNHEY, CDR2 SMNVEV (reference sequence). J was trimmed by 6 bases and V by 5 bases; bases with no gene match: 12.

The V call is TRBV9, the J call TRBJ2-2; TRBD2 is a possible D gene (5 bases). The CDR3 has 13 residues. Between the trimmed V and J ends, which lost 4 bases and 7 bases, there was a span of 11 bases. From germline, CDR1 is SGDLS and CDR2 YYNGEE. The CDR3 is CASSPRGLGELFF. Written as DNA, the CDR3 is TGTGCCAGCAGCCCTCGTGGACTCGGGGAGCTGTTTTTT.

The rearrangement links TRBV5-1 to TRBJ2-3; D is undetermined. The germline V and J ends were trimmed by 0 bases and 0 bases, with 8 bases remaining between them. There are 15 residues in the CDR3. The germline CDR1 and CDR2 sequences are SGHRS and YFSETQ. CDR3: CASSLDLPSTDTQYF. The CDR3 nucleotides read TGCGCCAGCAGCTTGGACTTACCTAGCACAGATACGCAGTATTTT.

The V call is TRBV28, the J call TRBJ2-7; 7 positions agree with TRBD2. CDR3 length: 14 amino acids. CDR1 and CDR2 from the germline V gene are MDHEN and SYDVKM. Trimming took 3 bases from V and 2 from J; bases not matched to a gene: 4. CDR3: CASSFRTRTYEQYF. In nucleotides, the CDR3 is TGTGCCAGCAGTTTTCGGACTAGAACCTACGAGCAGTACTTC.

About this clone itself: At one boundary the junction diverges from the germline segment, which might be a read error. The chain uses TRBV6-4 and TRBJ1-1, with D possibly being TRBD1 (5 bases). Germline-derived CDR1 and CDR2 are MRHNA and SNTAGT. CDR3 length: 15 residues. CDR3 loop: CASMFLRGGPVLRIF. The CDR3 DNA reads TGTGCCTCGATGTTCTTGCGGGGGGGTCCCGTATTAAGGATCTTT.

The CDR3 DNA is TGTGCCAGCAGTCTGGGATTGACCTACGAGCAGTACTTC. This codes for CASSLGLTYEQYF. This chain links TRBV2 with TRBJ2-7; the D is unclear. The germline gives CDR1 SNHLY, CDR2 FYNNEI. The V end was cut by 5 bases, the J end by 2 bases, with 10 bases between. CDR3 length equals 13 residues.

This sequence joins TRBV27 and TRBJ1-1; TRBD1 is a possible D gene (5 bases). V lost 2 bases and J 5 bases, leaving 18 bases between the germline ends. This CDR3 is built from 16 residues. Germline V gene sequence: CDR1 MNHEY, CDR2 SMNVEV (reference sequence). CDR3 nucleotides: TGTGCCAGCAGTTTAGAGATCCATCTCAGGGAAACTGAAGCTTTCTTT. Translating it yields CASSLEIHLRETEAFF.

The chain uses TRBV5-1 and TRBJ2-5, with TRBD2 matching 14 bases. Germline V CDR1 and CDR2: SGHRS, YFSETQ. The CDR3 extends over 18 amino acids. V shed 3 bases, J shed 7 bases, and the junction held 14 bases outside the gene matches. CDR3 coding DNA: TGCGCCAGCAGCTCCGGGACTAGCGGGAGCCGGGGATACGGGACCCAGTACTTC. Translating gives CASSSGTSGSRGYGTQYF.

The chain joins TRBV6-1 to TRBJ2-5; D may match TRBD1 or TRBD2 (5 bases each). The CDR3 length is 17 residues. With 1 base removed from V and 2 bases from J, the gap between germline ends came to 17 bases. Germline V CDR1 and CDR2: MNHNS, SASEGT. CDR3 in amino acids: CASSEELSAGGQETQYF. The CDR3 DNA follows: TGTGCCAGCAGTGAAGAACTCTCGGCTGGGGGACAAGAGACCCAGTACTTC.

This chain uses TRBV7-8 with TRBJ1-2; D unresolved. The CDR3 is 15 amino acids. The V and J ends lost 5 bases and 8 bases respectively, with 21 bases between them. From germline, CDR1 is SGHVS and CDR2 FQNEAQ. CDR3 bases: TGTGCCAGCAGCCATGGGGTGGCCCTCCGCGTGGGCTACACCTTC. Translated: CASSHGVALRVGYTF. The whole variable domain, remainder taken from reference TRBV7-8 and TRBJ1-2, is GAGVSQSPRYKVAKRGQDVALRCDPISGHVSLFWYQQALGQGPEFLTYFQNEAQLDKSGLPSDRFFAERPEGSVSTLKIQRTQQEDSAVYLCASSHGVALRVGYTFGSGTRLTVV.

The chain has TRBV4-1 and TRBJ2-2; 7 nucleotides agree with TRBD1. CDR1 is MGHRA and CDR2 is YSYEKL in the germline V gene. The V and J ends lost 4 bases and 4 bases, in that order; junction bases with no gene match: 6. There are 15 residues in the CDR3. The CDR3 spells CASSLGQGVTGELFF. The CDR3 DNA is TGCGCCAGCAGCCTCGGGCAGGGGGTCACCGGGGAGCTGTTTTTT.

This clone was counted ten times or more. The CDR3 region has the DNA TGCAGCGGGACGGACAGGGAAGTAGCTTTCTTT. Encoded protein: CSGTDREVAFF. This chain links TRBV29-1 with TRBJ1-1; 8 bases agree with TRBD1. The trim removed 7 bases at V and 10 bases at J, leaving 8 bases unmatched. This CDR3 has 11 residues. Germline CDR1 reads SQVTM; CDR2 reads ANQGSEA.

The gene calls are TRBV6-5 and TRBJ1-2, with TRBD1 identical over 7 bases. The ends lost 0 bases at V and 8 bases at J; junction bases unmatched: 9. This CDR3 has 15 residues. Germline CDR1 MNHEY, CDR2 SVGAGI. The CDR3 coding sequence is TGTGCCAGCAGTTACTCGGGCAGGGGGAATTACGGCTACACCTTC. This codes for CASSYSGRGNYGYTF.

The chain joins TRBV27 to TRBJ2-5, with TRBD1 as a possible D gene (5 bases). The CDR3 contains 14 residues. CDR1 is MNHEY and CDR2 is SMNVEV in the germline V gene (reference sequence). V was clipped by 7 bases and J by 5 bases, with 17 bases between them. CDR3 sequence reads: CASTRSGNLETQYF. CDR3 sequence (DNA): TGTGCCAGCACCCGATCAGGGAATTTGGAGACCCAGTACTTC.

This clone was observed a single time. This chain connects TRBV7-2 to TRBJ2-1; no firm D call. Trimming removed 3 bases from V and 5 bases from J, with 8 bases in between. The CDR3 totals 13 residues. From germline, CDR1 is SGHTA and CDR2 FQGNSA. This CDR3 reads CASSFQLHNEQFF. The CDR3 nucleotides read TGTGCCAGCAGCTTTCAGTTACACAATGAGCAGTTCTTC.

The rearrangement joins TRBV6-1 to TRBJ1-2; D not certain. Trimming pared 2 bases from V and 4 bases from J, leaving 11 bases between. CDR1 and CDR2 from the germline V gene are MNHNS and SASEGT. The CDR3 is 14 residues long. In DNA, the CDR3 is TGTGCCAGCAGTGAATTGAGGCAGTCCTATGGCTACACCTTC. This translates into CASSELRQSYGYTF.

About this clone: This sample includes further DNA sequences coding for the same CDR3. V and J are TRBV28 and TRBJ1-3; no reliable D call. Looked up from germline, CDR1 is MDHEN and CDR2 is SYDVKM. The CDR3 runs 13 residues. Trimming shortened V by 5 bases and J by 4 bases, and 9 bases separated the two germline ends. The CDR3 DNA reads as TGTGCCAGCAGTCCCTCTGGAGGAAACACCATATATTTT. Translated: CASSPSGGNTIYF.

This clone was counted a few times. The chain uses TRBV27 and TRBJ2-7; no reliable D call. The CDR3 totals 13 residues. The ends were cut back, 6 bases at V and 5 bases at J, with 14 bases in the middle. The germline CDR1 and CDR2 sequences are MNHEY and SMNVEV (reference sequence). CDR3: CASSTGLEDEQYF. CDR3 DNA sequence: TGTGCCAGCAGCACGGGCTTAGAAGACGAGCAGTACTTC.

CDR3 sequence: CSVVSASGRVRTYNEQFF. The CDR3 nucleotides read TGCAGCGTTGTGTCGGCTAGCGGGAGGGTTCGTACCTACAATGAGCAGTTCTTC. The J gene is TRBJ2-1, the V gene TRBV29-1, with 12 nucleotides matching TRBD2. Losses at the gene ends were 4 bases for V and 2 bases for J; bases not matched to a gene: 12. The germline V gene encodes CDR1 SQVTM and CDR2 ANQGSEA. This CDR3 has 18 residues.

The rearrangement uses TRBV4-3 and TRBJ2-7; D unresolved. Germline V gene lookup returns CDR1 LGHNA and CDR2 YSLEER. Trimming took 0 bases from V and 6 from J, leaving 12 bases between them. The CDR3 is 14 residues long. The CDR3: CASSQDSVASEQYF. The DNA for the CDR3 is TGCGCCAGCAGCCAAGATTCGGTAGCCTCCGAGCAGTACTTC.

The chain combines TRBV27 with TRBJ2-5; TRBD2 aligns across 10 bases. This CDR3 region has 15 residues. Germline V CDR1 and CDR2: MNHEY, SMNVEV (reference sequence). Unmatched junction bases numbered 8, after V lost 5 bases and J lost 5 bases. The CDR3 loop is CASSPLSGRDETQYF. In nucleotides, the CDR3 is TGTGCCAGCAGTCCCTTAAGCGGGAGGGATGAGACCCAGTACTTC.

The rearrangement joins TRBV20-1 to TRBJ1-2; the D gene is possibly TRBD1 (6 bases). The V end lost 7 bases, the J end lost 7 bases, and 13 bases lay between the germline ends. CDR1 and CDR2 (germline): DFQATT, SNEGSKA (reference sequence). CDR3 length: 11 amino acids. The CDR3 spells CSVDRTSGYTF. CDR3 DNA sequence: TGCAGTGTGGACAGAACTAGTGGCTACACCTTC.

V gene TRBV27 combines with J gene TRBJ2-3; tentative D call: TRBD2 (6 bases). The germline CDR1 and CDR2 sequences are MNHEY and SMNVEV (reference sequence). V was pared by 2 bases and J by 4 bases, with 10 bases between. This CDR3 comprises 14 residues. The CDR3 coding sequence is TGTGCCAGCAGTTTACGGCGGGATGCAGATACGCAGTATTTT. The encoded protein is CASSLRRDADTQYF.

Here the CDR3 DNA reads TGTGCCAGTAGTGGGGGACAGACTAACTATGGCTACACCTTC. This codes for CASSGGQTNYGYTF. The genes are TRBV19 and TRBJ1-2; 7 nucleotides match TRBD1. The CDR3 has 14 residues. In germline, CDR1 is LNHDA, CDR2 SQIVND (reference sequence). With V trimmed by 5 bases and J by 0 bases, 3 bases remained unmatched.

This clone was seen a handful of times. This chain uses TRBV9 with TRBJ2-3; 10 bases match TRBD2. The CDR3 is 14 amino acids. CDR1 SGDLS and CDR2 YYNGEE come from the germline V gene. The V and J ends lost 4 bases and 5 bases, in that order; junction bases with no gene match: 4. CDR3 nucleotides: TGTGCCAGCAGCACTAGCGGGAAGAAAGATACGCAGTATTTT. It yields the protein CASSTSGKKDTQYF.

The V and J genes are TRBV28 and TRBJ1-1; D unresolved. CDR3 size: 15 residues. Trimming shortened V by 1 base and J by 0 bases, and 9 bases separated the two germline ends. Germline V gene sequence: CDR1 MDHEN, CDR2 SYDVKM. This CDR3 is CASSLFNRMNTEAFF. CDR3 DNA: TGTGCCAGCAGTTTATTCAATAGGATGAACACTGAAGCTTTCTTT.